The clone carrying this TCR beta chain has more than one count but fewer than ten. The sample belongs to a study of beta chain features in type 1 diabetes. Reverse transcribing all isolated RNA meant expressed TCRB transcripts were sequenced. Measured with immunoSEQ multiplex PCR; TCRdb has only the in-frame clones, and not every one. The table lists around 500,000 clones, 10% to 12% of them singletons. The CDR3 spans 15 residues. The trim removed 5 bases at V and 0 bases at J, leaving 5 bases unmatched. Per germline, CDR1 MNHNY and CDR2 SVGAGI (reference sequence). Input material: naive CD4+ T cells from blood. V and J are TRBV6-6 and TRBJ1-2; 8 positions agree with TRBD1. This receptor was identified in a woman younger than 35 in good health. The CDR3 sequence: CASSGQGLTNYGYTF. The CDR3 DNA is TGTGCCAGCAGTGGACAGGGCCTAACTAACTATGGCTACACCTTC.